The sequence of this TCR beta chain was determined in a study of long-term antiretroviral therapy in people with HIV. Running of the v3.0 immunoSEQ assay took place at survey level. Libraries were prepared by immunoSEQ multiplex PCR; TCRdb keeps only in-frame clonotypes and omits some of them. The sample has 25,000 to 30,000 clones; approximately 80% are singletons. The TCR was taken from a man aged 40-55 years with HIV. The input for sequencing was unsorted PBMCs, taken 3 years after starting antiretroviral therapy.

The CDR3 loop is CASSPGTSGSKETQYF. CDR3 nucleotides: TGCGCCAGCAGCCCAGGGACTAGCGGGAGTAAAGAGACCCAGTACTTC. The chain recombines TRBV5-1 with TRBJ2-5, with TRBD2 matching 14 bases. The trim removed 4 bases at V and 3 bases at J, leaving 5 bases unmatched. CDR1 is SGHRS and CDR2 is YFSETQ in the germline V gene. CDR3 length: 16 residues. The whole variable domain, filled in from reference TRBV5-1 and TRBJ2-5, reads KAGVTQTPRYLIKTRGQQVTLSCSPISGHRSVSWYQQTPGQGLQFLFEYFSETQRNKGNFPGRFSGRQFSNSRSEMNVSTLELGDSALYLCASSPGTSGSKETQYFGPGTRLLVL.